The 27 T cell receptor beta chains below were found in one sample sequenced in a study of identical twins (dated by TCRdb to 2015 to 2016). Library construction relied on 5' RACE. The sequencing machine was an Illumina HiSeq 2000. The raw public reads went through TCRdb reprocessing: fastp at Q25, MiXCR clone calling, in-frame beta chains kept. Every distinct CDR3 protein forms one entry, paired with its most common genes and DNA. Across this sample there are around 550,000 distinct CDR3 sequences, with roughly 15% seen only once. The ten most abundant clones make up nearly 0.45% of the sample. The data also belong to a second study, concerning yellow fever vaccine responses in identical twins.

Sequenced: CD4+ T cells sorted from blood. The receptors were sampled from a woman aged 18-35 years in good health.

This clonotype showed up many times. J is TRBJ2-3 and V is TRBV5-1; D is uncertain. The V and J ends lost 0 bases and 6 bases respectively, with 11 bases between them. The CDR3 contains 14 residues. Looked up from germline, CDR1 is SGHRS and CDR2 is YFSETQ. CDR3 in amino acids: CASSLVDDSDTQYF. Written as DNA, the CDR3 is TGCGCCAGCAGCTTGGTAGACGACTCGGATACGCAGTATTTT.

This clonotype turned up a few times. V and J are TRBV20-1 and TRBJ1-5, with 10 nucleotides matching TRBD1. V was pared by 0 bases and J by 4 bases, with 3 bases of the junction left unmatched. The V gene's germline CDR1 is DFQATT and CDR2 SNEGSKA (reference sequence). The CDR3 is 15 residues long. CDR3: CSAREPGQGNQPQHF. As DNA, the CDR3 is TGCAGTGCTAGAGAACCGGGACAGGGGAATCAGCCCCAGCATTTT.

This clonotype occurred a few times. The chain combines TRBV5-5 with TRBJ1-3; D is undetermined. CDR1 and CDR2 (germline): SGHKS, YYEKEE (reference sequence). This CDR3 contains 14 residues. Trimming left V 0 bases short and J 4 bases short, with 8 bases between. The CDR3 coding sequence is TGTGCCAGCAGCTTGGAGGGAAGGGGAAACACCATATATTTT. Amino acids: CASSLEGRGNTIYF.

V gene TRBV6-1 combines with J gene TRBJ1-5, with a tentative D call TRBD1 (5 bases). CDR1 and CDR2 from the germline V gene are MNHNS and SASEGT. V was trimmed by 5 bases and J by 4 bases, leaving 9 bases between them. CDR3 length: 13 residues. The CDR3 reads CASSPTANQPQHF. In nucleotides, the CDR3 is TGTGCCAGCAGTCCGACAGCGAATCAGCCCCAGCATTTT.

This clonotype occurred a few times. The chain is built from TRBV7-8 and TRBJ2-1; TRBD2 matches 12 bases. Germline trimming cut 3 bases from V and 0 bases from J; bases unmatched to any gene: 6. CDR3 size: 18 residues. Germline CDR1 SGHVS, CDR2 FQNEAQ. The CDR3 region has the DNA TGTGCCAGCAGCTTGGCTCTAGCGGGAGGGGTCTCCTACAATGAGCAGTTCTTC. Residues: CASSLALAGGVSYNEQFF.

A few counts support this clonotype. This sequence joins TRBV27 and TRBJ2-7; 9 bases agree with TRBD1. With 6 bases clipped from V and 5 bases from J, the junction kept 5 bases outside the gene matches. Germline-derived CDR1 and CDR2 are MNHEY and SMNVEV (reference sequence). The CDR3 is made up of 13 amino acids. The CDR3 sequence is CASRQGQGDEQYF. The DNA of the CDR3 is TGTGCCAGCAGACAGGGACAGGGTGACGAGCAGTACTTC.

This clonotype appeared many times. The chain joins TRBV20-1 to TRBJ2-5; D is undetermined. V lost 1 base to trimming and J lost 0 bases, with 6 bases between them. CDR3 length equals 13 residues. Germline values: CDR1 DFQATT, CDR2 SNEGSKA (reference sequence). The CDR3 sequence: CSARVPNQETQYF. In DNA, the CDR3 is TGCAGTGCTAGAGTTCCAAACCAAGAGACCCAGTACTTC.

This clonotype was counted only a few times. The V gene is TRBV21-1, the J gene TRBJ2-3; the listed D gene, TRBD1, was not tested against the DNA. TRBV21-1 is a known pseudogene. The CDR3 has 16 amino acids. The CDR3, as DNA: TGTGCCAGCAATCTAGGGGGGGTCCCTAGCACAGATACGCAGTATTTT. Amino acid sequence: CASNLGGVPSTDTQYF.

Here the CDR3 reads CASSLNRGYEQYF. Written as DNA, the CDR3 is TGCGCCAGCAGCTTGAATCGGGGGTACGAGCAGTACTTC. The chain combines TRBV5-1 with TRBJ2-7; TRBD2 might be the D (6 bases). The CDR3 spans 13 residues. V was pared by 1 base and J by 4 bases, with 9 bases between. Germline CDR1 SGHRS, CDR2 YFSETQ.

CDR3 region: CSARMGAGNEQFF. CDR3 nucleotides: TGCAGTGCTAGGATGGGGGCTGGGAATGAGCAGTTCTTC. The chain employs TRBV20-1 and TRBJ2-1, with D maybe TRBD1 (6 bases). V shed 3 bases and J shed 7 bases, with 13 bases lying between them. The CDR3 is 13 residues long. Looked up from germline, CDR1 is DFQATT and CDR2 is SNEGSKA (reference sequence).

This rearrangement joins TRBV24-1 to TRBJ2-5, with D perhaps assigned TRBD1 or TRBD2 (5 bases each). This CDR3 region has 13 residues. V lost 9 bases to trimming and J lost 1 base, with 11 bases between them. Germline V gene data show CDR1 as KGHDR and CDR2 as SFDVKD. The CDR3 region is CATSPGTQETQYF. The CDR3 coding sequence is TGTGCCACCTCCCCGGGGACCCAAGAGACCCAGTACTTC.

For this clonotype: One base away lies a much larger clone, so this may be a sequencing read error. No conserved phenylalanine or tryptophan ends this CDR3, so it is likely a read error. J is TRBJ2-7 and V is TRBV3-1; 7 bases fit TRBD1. CDR3 length equals 12 residues. V shed 4 bases, J shed 6 bases, and the junction held 3 bases outside the gene matches. Germline V gene lookup returns CDR1 LGHDT and CDR2 YNNKEL (reference sequence). Written as DNA, the CDR3 is TGTGCCAGCAGCCTGACAGGGACCGAGCAGTACATC. Protein: CASSLTGTEQYI.

V usage is TRBV28 and J usage is TRBJ2-7; TRBD2 agrees at 7 bases. The V segment lost 3 bases and the J segment 4 bases; nucleotides outside the gene matches: 12. The CDR3 is 16 residues long. In germline, CDR1 is MDHEN, CDR2 SYDVKM. Here the CDR3 DNA reads TGTGCCAGCAGTTTGTCGGCAGCGGGACTAACATACGAGCAGTACTTC. Translated, it gives CASSLSAAGLTYEQYF.

This sequence joins TRBV3-1 and TRBJ2-3, with D maybe TRBD2 (7 bases). The CDR3 loop spans 15 amino acids. The germline V and J ends were trimmed by 1 base and 4 bases, with 12 bases remaining between them. CDR1 LGHDT and CDR2 YNNKEL come from the germline V gene (reference sequence). The CDR3 bases are TGTGCCAGCAGCCAAGGGGGGCTAGCGGCAGATACGCAGTATTTT. This encodes CASSQGGLAADTQYF.

This clonotype has a count of ten or more. The V and J genes are TRBV5-1 and TRBJ1-1; tentatively, D is TRBD1 (6 bases). This CDR3 has 14 amino acids. CDR1 and CDR2 (germline): SGHRS, YFSETQ. V was cut by 2 bases and J by 1 base, with 9 bases left in between. As DNA, the CDR3 is TGCGCCAGCAGCTTTAGGACAGAGAACACTGAAGCTTTCTTT. Its translation is CASSFRTENTEAFF. Complete variable domain (other parts from reference TRBV5-1 and TRBJ1-1): KAGVTQTPRYLIKTRGQQVTLSCSPISGHRSVSWYQQTPGQGLQFLFEYFSETQRNKGNFPGRFSGRQFSNSRSEMNVSTLELGDSALYLCASSFRTENTEAFFGQGTRLTVV.

The chain uses TRBV5-1 and TRBJ2-6; maybe TRBD1 (6 bases). Trimming left V 1 base short and J 1 base short, with 12 bases between. This CDR3 has 17 amino acids. Germline CDR1 reads SGHRS; CDR2 reads YFSETQ. In DNA, the CDR3 is TGCGCCAGCAGCTTGTTAGATACAGGGTCTGGGGCCAACGTCCTGACTTTC. Protein product: CASSLLDTGSGANVLTF.

This clonotype has at least ten counts. The V gene is TRBV12-3 or TRBV12-4, the J gene TRBJ1-5; no reliable D call. The V gene lost 6 bases and the J gene lost 0 bases, with 6 bases spanning the gap. The CDR3 length is 13 residues. The CDR3 loop is CASRRYSNQPQHF. As DNA, the CDR3 is TGTGCCAGCAGGAGATATAGCAATCAGCCCCAGCATTTT.

This clonotype has more than one count but fewer than ten. The chain joins TRBV6-1 to TRBJ2-1; perhaps TRBD2 as D (6 bases). From germline, CDR1 is MNHNS and CDR2 SASEGT. The CDR3 runs to 16 residues. Trimming left V 6 bases short and J 0 bases short, with 15 bases between. CDR3 sequence reads: CASRITGSSSYNEQFF. The CDR3 DNA follows: TGTGCCAGCAGAATTACCGGGAGTAGCTCCTACAATGAGCAGTTCTTC.

In this sample, this clonotype turned up a few times. V and J are TRBV20-1 and TRBJ1-6, with D perhaps matching TRBD1 (6 bases). V lost 6 bases and J 6 bases, leaving 15 bases between the germline ends. From germline, CDR1 is DFQATT and CDR2 SNEGSKA (reference sequence). This CDR3 region has 14 residues. The chain's CDR3 is CSARTGGSNSPLHF. CDR3 bases: TGCAGTGCCCGGACGGGGGGCTCTAATTCACCCCTCCACTTT.

This sequence joins TRBV20-1 and TRBJ2-5, with 13 nucleotides matching TRBD2. The CDR3 contains 19 residues. Per the germline V gene, CDR1 is DFQATT and CDR2 is SNEGSKA (reference sequence). V lost 2 bases, J lost 4 bases, and 16 bases stayed unmatched. The CDR3 DNA is TGCAGTGCTAGAAGCTCCACTAGCGGGAGGGCCATTTTTCGAGAGACCCAGTACTTC. This sequence encodes CSARSSTSGRAIFRETQYF.

This clonotype was detected only a few times. The J gene is TRBJ2-3, the V gene TRBV5-1; D possibly corresponds to TRBD2 (5 bases). CDR3 length: 15 residues. Between the trimmed V and J ends, which lost 0 bases and 1 base, there was a span of 9 bases. CDR1 SGHRS and CDR2 YFSETQ come from the germline V gene. The CDR3 DNA sequence: TGCGCCAGCAGCTTGGAGGGTAGCGGCACAGATACGCAGTATTTT. The encoded protein is CASSLEGSGTDTQYF.

This clonotype was seen more than once but under ten times. The chain employs TRBV3-1 and TRBJ1-1; no clear D gene. The CDR3 consists of 11 residues. Between the trimmed V and J ends, which lost 2 bases and 4 bases, there was a span of 2 bases. CDR1 is LGHDT and CDR2 is YNNKEL in the germline V gene (reference sequence). The CDR3 region is CASSQTTEAFF. The CDR3 nucleotides read TGTGCCAGCAGCCAAACCACTGAAGCTTTCTTT.

The chain joins TRBV7-9 to TRBJ2-3, with D perhaps matching TRBD2 (5 bases). CDR3 length: 17 residues. Germline V gene sequence: CDR1 SEHNR, CDR2 FQNEAQ (reference sequence). The V and J ends lost 5 bases and 4 bases respectively, with 22 bases between them. CDR3: CASSHRGGLNGADTQYF. The CDR3 DNA reads as TGTGCCAGCAGCCATCGGGGTGGTCTTAACGGGGCAGATACGCAGTATTTT. The full variable domain, in which reference TRBV7-9 and TRBJ2-3 provide the parts outside the CDR3, is DTGVSQNPRHKITKRGQNVTFRCDPISEHNRLYWYRQTLGQGPEFLTYFQNEAQLEKSRLLSDRFSAERPKGSFSTLEIQRTEQGDSAMYLCASSHRGGLNGADTQYFGPGTRLTVL.

This clonotype turned up a few times. V usage is TRBV27 and J usage is TRBJ2-7; no clear D. The ends were cut back, 2 bases at V and 5 bases at J, with 19 bases in the middle. Germline V gives CDR1 MNHEY, CDR2 SMNVEV (reference sequence). The CDR3 is 16 residues long. The CDR3 protein is CASSLGFGSGEDEQYF. The CDR3 bases are TGTGCCAGCAGTTTAGGGTTCGGCTCCGGCGAGGACGAGCAGTACTTC.

This clonotype was counted only a few times. This chain joins TRBV3-1 and TRBJ1-2; D remains unclear. The CDR3 has 11 residues. Germline V lookup: CDR1 LGHDT, CDR2 YNNKEL (reference sequence). V was cut by 7 bases and J by 2 bases, with 5 bases left in between. In DNA form, the CDR3 reads TGTGCCAGCACCGACAACTATGGCTACACCTTC. Translation gives CASTDNYGYTF.

The rearrangement uses TRBV12-3 or TRBV12-4 and TRBJ1-1; 8 bases are shared with TRBD1. Trimming removed 5 bases from V and 5 bases from J; junction bases left unmatched: 10. The CDR3 extends over 15 amino acids. The CDR3 region has the DNA TGTGCCAGCAGTCCATATACAGGGGGTCGTACTGAAGCTTTCTTT. Protein: CASSPYTGGRTEAFF.

The chain uses TRBV18 and TRBJ2-7; TRBD2 aligns across 15 bases. Germline V CDR1 and CDR2: KGHSH, LQKENI. The CDR3 has 19 residues. V shed 3 bases, J shed 0 bases, and the junction held 9 bases outside the gene matches. The DNA for the CDR3 is TGTGCCAGCTCACCTTACTTCGGGACTAGCGGGAGGAACTCCTACGAGCAGTACTTC. As protein: CASSPYFGTSGRNSYEQYF.